This TCR beta chain was sequenced for a study of T cell responses to AZD1222 COVID-19 vaccine. Study overall: Both about-4-week and about-12-week second-dose recipients were combined. General study findings and limits: There were vaccine-associated CD4 TCRs across spike, dominant at 160-218 and 743-854. Donors, mostly white British, included more females; clonal diversity was possibly underestimated. At study baseline, merely five or six AZD1222 recipients were seropositive.

As regards this clone: Its matching antigen is unknown.

Only in-frame clones appear in the TCRdb table, and some are missing; sequencing was by immunoSEQ multiplex PCR. The table lists roughly 120,000 clones, 88% of them singletons. Germline CDR1 is LGHDT and CDR2 is YNNKEL (reference sequence). Trimming shortened V by 0 bases and J by 4 bases, and 16 bases separated the two germline ends. The CDR3 runs 17 residues. V gene TRBV3-1 (or the pseudogene TRBV3-2) combines with J gene TRBJ1-3; D gene ambiguous. The input for sequencing was peripheral blood, taken on day 0 of AZD1222 vaccination. The sequence came from an adult in good health. CDR3 region: CASSQDQYRSTGNTIYF. The CDR3 coding sequence is TGTGCCAGCAGCCAAGATCAGTACAGATCGACCGGAAACACCATATATTTT.